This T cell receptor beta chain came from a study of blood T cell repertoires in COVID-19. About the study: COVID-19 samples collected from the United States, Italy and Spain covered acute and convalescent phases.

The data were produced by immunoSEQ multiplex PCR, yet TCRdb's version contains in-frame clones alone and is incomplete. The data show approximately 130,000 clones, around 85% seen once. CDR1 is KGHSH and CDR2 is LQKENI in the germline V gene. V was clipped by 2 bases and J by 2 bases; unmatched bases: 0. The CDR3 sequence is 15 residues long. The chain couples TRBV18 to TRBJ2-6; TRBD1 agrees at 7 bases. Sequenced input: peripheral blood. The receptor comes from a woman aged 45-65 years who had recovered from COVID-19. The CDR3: CASSPDRAGANVLTF. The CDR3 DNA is TGTGCCAGCTCACCAGACAGGGCTGGGGCCAACGTCCTGACTTTC.